Listed here are 28 T cell receptor beta chains from one sample, sequenced in a study of blood T cell repertoires in COVID-19. Some clones are missing from TCRdb's copy, which holds only in-frame ones; the method was immunoSEQ multiplex PCR. The data show fewer than 500,000 clones, approximately 86% seen once. Sequenced input: PBMCs or T cells enriched from blood (not recorded which). Receptor source: a woman younger than 35 who had recovered from COVID-19.

CDR3: CASSLAWSGGYTF. Here the CDR3 DNA reads TGTGCCAGCAGCTTAGCGTGGAGCGGTGGCTACACCTTC. The rearrangement links TRBV7-2 to TRBJ1-2; D remains ambiguous. V shed 0 bases and J shed 7 bases, with 9 bases lying between them. CDR1 is SGHTA, CDR2 FQGNSA, per germline. The CDR3 runs to 13 residues.

The V gene is TRBV11-1, the J gene TRBJ1-6; D unresolved. V was cut by 3 bases and J by 0 bases, with 6 bases left in between. This CDR3 is 15 amino acids long. Germline lookup yields CDR1 SGHAT and CDR2 FQDESV (reference sequence). As DNA, the CDR3 is TGTGCCAGCAGCTTGGGGAGCTCCTATAATTCACCCCTCCACTTT. It codes for CASSLGSSYNSPLHF.

The rearrangement uses TRBV5-5 and TRBJ2-5, with 8 nucleotides matching TRBD1. V trimming: 4 bases; J trimming: 5 bases; junction bases outside the gene matches: 7. The CDR3 totals 14 residues. Germline V lookup: CDR1 SGHKS, CDR2 YYEKEE (reference sequence). The CDR3, as DNA: TGTGCCAGCAGCCCGACAGGGGTGAGGGAGACCCAGTACTTC. Its translation: CASSPTGVRETQYF.

The CDR3 sequence is CASSLGSSGLPLYF. The DNA of the CDR3 is TGTGCCAGCAGCTTAGGTAGTTCGGGACTCCCATTGTACTTC. This sequence joins TRBV11-1 and TRBJ2-4, with D perhaps TRBD2 (6 bases). The CDR3 covers 14 residues. CDR1 and CDR2 (germline): SGHAT, FQDESV (reference sequence). With 1 base removed from V and 15 bases from J, the gap between germline ends came to 19 bases.

CDR3 nucleotide sequence: TGTGCCAGCAGCTTGGGACCTACAGGGGAAAGGCGGAATGGCTACACCTTC. As protein: CASSLGPTGERRNGYTF. This sequence joins TRBV5-6 and TRBJ1-2; TRBD1 agrees at 7 bases. Trimming cost V 0 bases and J 6 bases; bases outside gene matches: 14. This CDR3 has 17 amino acids. Germline V gene sequence: CDR1 SGHDT, CDR2 YYEEEE.

This sequence joins TRBV27 and TRBJ1-3; D not resolved. The germline gives CDR1 MNHEY, CDR2 SMNVEV (reference sequence). The CDR3 length is 14 residues. The ends were cut back, 5 bases at V and 0 bases at J, with 8 bases in the middle. The CDR3 loop reads CASSPRDSGNTIYF. In nucleotides, the CDR3 is TGTGCCAGCAGTCCCCGAGACTCTGGAAACACCATATATTTT.

The chain carries TRBV4-1 and TRBJ1-4; D gene unclear. Germline values: CDR1 MGHRA, CDR2 YSYEKL. The CDR3 is made up of 15 amino acids. The V and J ends lost 3 bases and 7 bases respectively, with 15 bases between them. Here the CDR3 reads CASSHPALGSEKLFF. The CDR3 DNA sequence: TGCGCCAGCAGCCACCCGGCCCTGGGGAGTGAAAAACTGTTTTTT.

The J gene is TRBJ1-5, the V gene TRBV19; D perhaps matches TRBD1 (6 bases). Trimming left V 4 bases short and J 1 base short, with 23 bases between. The CDR3 totals 19 residues. The germline V gene has CDR1 LNHDA and CDR2 SQIVND (reference sequence). For the CDR3, the DNA is TGTGCCAGTAGTAAAGTTACAGGGCGACTCATCCCGAGCAATCAGCCCCAGCATTTT. Its protein is CASSKVTGRLIPSNQPQHF.

V gene TRBV14 combines with J gene TRBJ1-1; 7 bases line up with TRBD1. V was clipped by 4 bases and J by 5 bases; unmatched bases: 10. The CDR3 is made up of 15 amino acids. From germline, CDR1 is SGHDN and CDR2 FVKESK. CDR3 amino acids: CASSPRDRWGTEAFF. The CDR3 coding sequence is TGTGCCAGCAGCCCGAGGGACAGATGGGGAACTGAAGCTTTCTTT.

The rearrangement uses TRBV2 and TRBJ1-1; D perhaps matches TRBD1 (5 bases). The germline V gene has CDR1 SNHLY and CDR2 FYNNEI. CDR3 length equals 13 residues. V shed 6 bases and J shed 1 base, with 9 bases lying between them. The CDR3 DNA sequence: TGTGCCAGCAGGGTCCAGGGGAACACTGAAGCTTTCTTT. Protein: CASRVQGNTEAFF.

In DNA, the CDR3 is TGTGCCAGCAGCTTAGCCTGGGGGGGCTCACAGGATACGCAGTATTTT. Translation gives CASSLAWGGSQDTQYF. The chain employs TRBV7-9 and TRBJ2-3; D may be TRBD2 (7 bases). The CDR3 consists of 16 residues. Germline V CDR1 and CDR2: SEHNR, FQNEAQ (reference sequence). Trimming stripped 0 bases from V and 6 bases from J, with 16 bases between.

The chain combines TRBV6-5 with TRBJ2-5, with D unresolved. The germline V gene encodes CDR1 MNHEY and CDR2 SVGAGI. CDR3 length equals 13 residues. V was cut by 6 bases and J by 1 base, with 9 bases left in between. The CDR3 loop reads CASSLSGQETQYF. DNA of the CDR3: TGTGCCAGCAGCCTCTCAGGCCAAGAGACCCAGTACTTC.

J is TRBJ2-5 and V is TRBV29-1, with 7 bases aligning to TRBD1. The germline V gene has CDR1 SQVTM and CDR2 ANQGSEA. The V segment lost 3 bases and the J segment 2 bases; nucleotides outside the gene matches: 0. This CDR3 region has 12 residues. The CDR3 is CSVDRGQETQYF. In DNA, the CDR3 is TGCAGCGTTGACAGGGGGCAAGAGACCCAGTACTTC.

This clone was seen just once. The chain carries TRBV28 and TRBJ1-1, with D hard to call. Germline CDR1 MDHEN, CDR2 SYDVKM. This CDR3 contains 16 residues. V gave up 3 bases and J gave up 1 base, with 15 bases separating them. CDR3 coding DNA: TGTGCCAGCAGTTTCCGACCCCCGACGGGGAACACTGAAGCTTTCTTT. Translation: CASSFRPPTGNTEAFF.

The CDR3 sequence is CASSPTLGANYGYTF. CDR3 sequence (DNA): TGTGCCAGCAGTCCTACTCTAGGGGCTAACTATGGCTACACCTTC. The chain combines TRBV27 with TRBJ1-2; D might be TRBD1 (5 bases). The CDR3 has 15 residues. CDR1 is MNHEY and CDR2 is SMNVEV in the germline V gene (reference sequence). Trimming removed 5 bases from V and 0 bases from J, with 13 bases in between.

The chain joins TRBV19 to TRBJ2-3; D is ambiguous. The CDR3 length is 13 residues. The germline gives CDR1 LNHDA, CDR2 SQIVND (reference sequence). The V gene lost 3 bases and the J gene lost 3 bases, with 7 bases spanning the gap. This CDR3 is CASSIQRTDTQYF. In DNA, the CDR3 is TGTGCCAGTAGTATTCAGCGAACAGATACGCAGTATTTT.

In its sample, this clone was seen once. This chain uses TRBV3-1 (or the pseudogene TRBV3-2) with TRBJ1-2; unclear D gene. The V gene lost 2 bases and the J gene lost 2 bases, with 9 bases spanning the gap. The CDR3 runs 14 residues. The germline V gene has CDR1 LGHDT and CDR2 YNNKEL (reference sequence). The DNA of the CDR3 is TGTGCCAGCAGCCAATACCCAGGCAACTATGGCTACACCTTC. Amino acids: CASSQYPGNYGYTF.

The chain joins TRBV6-1 to TRBJ2-2; D possibly corresponds to TRBD2 (6 bases). From germline, CDR1 is MNHNS and CDR2 SASEGT. There are 16 residues in the CDR3. The V end lost 2 bases, the J end lost 6 bases, and 16 bases lay between the germline ends. The CDR3 region has the DNA TGTGCCAGCAGTGAATCGGCCGGGGGAGTCCCCGGGGAGCTGTTTTTT. Its protein product is CASSESAGGVPGELFF.

The chain combines TRBV28 with TRBJ1-6; possible D gene TRBD1, 6 bases. The CDR3 runs to 16 residues. CDR1 and CDR2 (germline): MDHEN, SYDVKM. V lost 3 bases, J lost 10 bases, and 19 bases lay in between. CDR3 nucleotides: TGTGCCAGCAGTTTTGGGTCAGGGGTGTTGGGATCACCCCTCCACTTT. Translation: CASSFGSGVLGSPLHF.

The chain combines TRBV7-9 with TRBJ1-3; weak D call: TRBD1 (6 bases). The CDR3 covers 17 residues. V lost 4 bases and J lost 4, with 20 bases in between. Germline CDR1 is SEHNR and CDR2 is FQNEAQ (reference sequence). The CDR3 region has the DNA TGTGCCAGCAGCTCCAAGATTGGCACACAGGGAGGAAACACCATATATTTT. Protein: CASSSKIGTQGGNTIYF. The full variable domain, completed using reference TRBV7-9 and TRBJ1-3, is DTGVSQNPRHKITKRGQNVTFRCDPISEHNRLYWYRQTLGQGPEFLTYFQNEAQLEKSRLLSDRFSAERPKGSFSTLEIQRTEQGDSAMYLCASSSKIGTQGGNTIYFGEGSWLTVV.

CDR3 amino acids: CASSPGDRAGEKLFF. In DNA form, the CDR3 reads TGTGCCAGCAGCCCCGGGGACAGGGCGGGTGAAAAACTGTTTTTT. The chain employs TRBV5-5 and TRBJ1-4; 9 nucleotides line up with TRBD1. The CDR3 consists of 15 residues. Germline CDR1 and CDR2: SGHKS and YYEKEE (reference sequence). J lost 7 bases, V lost 4 bases, and 8 bases had no gene match.

This clone was detected once. This sequence joins TRBV27 and TRBJ2-1; 9 positions match TRBD2. V lost 8 bases, J lost 5 bases, and 7 bases stayed unmatched. Germline CDR1 reads MNHEY; CDR2 reads SMNVEV (reference sequence). CDR3 size: 14 residues. The CDR3 spells CASPGRGGDNEQFF. The CDR3 DNA reads as TGTGCCAGCCCCGGGCGGGGGGGGGACAATGAGCAGTTCTTC.

The chain combines TRBV5-1 with TRBJ1-6; 8 bases are a match to TRBD1. CDR1 and CDR2 (germline): SGHRS, YFSETQ. CDR3 length equals 15 residues. V shed 0 bases, J shed 7 bases, and the junction held 3 bases outside the gene matches. The CDR3 protein is CASSLGQGKNSPLHF. CDR3 DNA sequence: TGCGCCAGCAGCTTGGGACAGGGGAAGAATTCACCCCTCCACTTT.

The chain combines TRBV11-2 with TRBJ2-2, with a possible D match to TRBD2 (6 bases). Germline lookup yields CDR1 SGHAT and CDR2 FQNNGV. The CDR3 is 16 amino acids. The ends were cut back, 5 bases at V and 2 bases at J, with 15 bases in the middle. This chain's CDR3 is CASSPSGGANTGELFF. Written as DNA, the CDR3 is TGTGCCAGCAGCCCTTCCGGAGGGGCCAACACCGGGGAGCTGTTTTTT.

The sample holds one count of this clone. This chain uses TRBV12-5 with TRBJ1-1, with TRBD1 identical over 7 bases. Per germline, CDR1 LGHNT and CDR2 FRNRAP. Unmatched junction bases numbered 7, after V lost 5 bases and J lost 7 bases. The CDR3 is made up of 13 amino acids. In DNA, the CDR3 is TGTGCTAGTGGTCTCGGGGGGGACAGTGAAGCTTTCTTT. Encoded protein: CASGLGGDSEAFF.

V usage is TRBV5-3 and J usage is TRBJ1-1; maybe TRBD1 (5 bases). TRBV5-3 is filed as an ORF, its function uncertain. The CDR3 is made up of 19 amino acids. The V gene lost 7 bases and the J gene lost 7 bases, with 35 bases spanning the gap. CDR3 sequence (DNA): TGTGCCAGAGGGGAGTGTTGCGAAGGGACTGAATATCCTCACCTTGAAGCTTTCTTT. Protein product: CARGECCEGTEYPHLEAFF.

The chain recombines TRBV4-1 with TRBJ2-3, with 12 bases fitting TRBD2. The ends lost 0 bases at V and 7 bases at J; junction bases unmatched: 20. The CDR3 consists of 21 residues. From germline, CDR1 is MGHRA and CDR2 YSYEKL. CDR3 amino acids: CASSQEKLTSGGAGRDHTQYF. The CDR3 DNA sequence: TGCGCCAGCAGCCAAGAGAAATTGACTAGCGGGGGAGCGGGACGGGATCATACGCAGTATTTT.

The chain has TRBV15 and TRBJ2-3, with D perhaps TRBD1 (5 bases). CDR1 is LNHNV and CDR2 is YYDKDF in the germline V gene (reference sequence). Trimming pared 1 base from V and 3 bases from J, leaving 14 bases between. The CDR3 spans 16 residues. In nucleotides, the CDR3 is TGTGCCACCAGCAGAGGCAACCTCGACAGAACAGATACGCAGTATTTT. This sequence encodes CATSRGNLDRTDTQYF.